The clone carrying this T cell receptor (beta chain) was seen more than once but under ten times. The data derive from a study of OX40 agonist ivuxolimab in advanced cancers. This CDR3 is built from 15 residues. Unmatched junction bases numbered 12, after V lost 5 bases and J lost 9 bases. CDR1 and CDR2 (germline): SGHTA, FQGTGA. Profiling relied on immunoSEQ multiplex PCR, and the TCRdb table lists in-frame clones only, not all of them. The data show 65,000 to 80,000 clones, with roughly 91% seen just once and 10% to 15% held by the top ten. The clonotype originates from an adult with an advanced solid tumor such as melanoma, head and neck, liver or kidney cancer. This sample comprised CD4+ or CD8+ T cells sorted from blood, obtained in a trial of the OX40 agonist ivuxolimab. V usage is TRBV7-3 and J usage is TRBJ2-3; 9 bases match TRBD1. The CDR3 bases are TGTGCCAGCAGCGCAGGACAGGGGAGGTGGGACACGCAGTATTTT. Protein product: CASSAGQGRWDTQYF.